This passage covers 9 T cell receptor beta chains from one sample sequenced in a study of blood T cell repertoires in COVID-19. The repertoire was sequenced with immunoSEQ multiplex PCR; TCRdb's copy has only in-frame clones and lacks some. The data contain over 150,000 clones, 65% to 90% of them seen just once; the ten biggest clones take up 12%. Sequenced material: PBMCs or T cells enriched from blood (not recorded which). These receptor sequences come from a man aged 35 to 55 who had recovered from COVID-19.

The V gene is TRBV4-3, the J gene TRBJ1-5; 10 nucleotides align to TRBD1. Per the germline V gene, CDR1 is LGHNA and CDR2 is YSLEER. CDR3 length: 16 amino acids. Trimming cost V 1 base and J 4 bases; bases outside gene matches: 4. CDR3 in DNA: TGCGCCAGCAGCCAAGGTTGGGACAGGGGTAATCAGCCCCAGCATTTT. It yields the protein CASSQGWDRGNQPQHF.

The chain has TRBV7-2 and TRBJ1-5, with D uncertain. The CDR3 runs to 15 residues. V lost 3 bases, J lost 1 base, and 10 bases lay in between. Germline lookup yields CDR1 SGHTA and CDR2 FQGNSA. CDR3: CASSFSSQSNQPQHF. The CDR3 DNA is TGTGCCAGCAGCTTTAGCTCCCAAAGCAATCAGCCCCAGCATTTT.

The chain joins TRBV7-2 to TRBJ2-1; possibly TRBD2 for D (5 bases). The CDR3 is made up of 14 amino acids. Germline lookup yields CDR1 SGHTA and CDR2 FQGNSA. V dropped 6 bases and J dropped 7 bases, with 16 bases sitting between them. CDR3 DNA sequence: TGTGCCAGCAGATATGCCGGGGAGAGGAATGAGCAGTTCTTC. Its translation is CASRYAGERNEQFF.

The chain recombines TRBV7-9 with TRBJ1-1, with a possible D match to TRBD1 (5 bases). Germline-derived CDR1 and CDR2 are SEHNR and FQNEAQ (reference sequence). V lost 5 bases, J lost 6 bases, and 19 bases lay in between. CDR3 length: 15 residues. CDR3 sequence (DNA): TGTGCCAGCAGCGCCGCGACAGTTCTGGTGGCTGAAGCTTTCTTT. It specifies CASSAATVLVAEAFF.

The chain uses TRBV19 and TRBJ2-2, with 7 bases matching TRBD2. Trimming at V came to 4 bases and at J to 0 bases, leaving 2 bases not matched to a gene. The germline gives CDR1 LNHDA, CDR2 SQIVND (reference sequence). This CDR3 is 15 amino acids long. The CDR3 region has the DNA TGTGCCAGTAGTAGACGGGAGGCGAACACCGGGGAGCTGTTTTTT. It yields the protein CASSRREANTGELFF.

The V gene is TRBV5-1, the J gene TRBJ2-1; 7 nucleotides agree with TRBD1. The CDR3 spans 13 residues. V shed 5 bases and J 5 bases; nucleotides not matched to a gene: 4. Looked up from germline, CDR1 is SGHRS and CDR2 is YFSETQ. CDR3 sequence (DNA): TGCGCCAGCAGGGACAGGCGTAACAATGAGCAGTTCTTC. The encoded protein is CASRDRRNNEQFF.

V is TRBV5-6 and J is TRBJ2-7; D is ambiguous. The germline V and J ends were trimmed by 3 bases and 3 bases, with 4 bases remaining between them. Germline V lookup: CDR1 SGHDT, CDR2 YYEEEE. This CDR3 contains 11 residues. This chain's CDR3 is CASSYHYEQYF. As DNA, the CDR3 is TGTGCCAGCAGCTATCACTACGAGCAGTACTTC.

The chain uses TRBV28 and TRBJ2-4, with D possibly TRBD1 on 6 matching bases. Germline lookup yields CDR1 MDHEN and CDR2 SYDVKM. The CDR3 spans 13 residues. Trimming shortened V by 3 bases and J by 5 bases, and 8 bases separated the two germline ends. CDR3: CASSLPGENIQYF. The CDR3 nucleotides are TGTGCCAGCAGTTTGCCAGGGGAAAACATTCAGTACTTC.

This rearrangement joins TRBV5-5 to TRBJ1-2; D remains ambiguous. CDR3 length: 15 residues. Germline V gives CDR1 SGHKS, CDR2 YYEKEE (reference sequence). V lost 0 bases and J 5 bases, leaving 14 bases between the germline ends. In DNA, the CDR3 is TGTGCCAGCAGCTTGGATAGAGGGCGGATTTATGGCTACACCTTC. Translating gives CASSLDRGRIYGYTF. The full variable domain, with the rest looked up from reference TRBV5-5 and TRBJ1-2, is DAGVTQSPTHLIKTRGQQVTLRCSPISGHKSVSWYQQVLGQGPQFIFQYYEKEERGRGNFPDRFSARQFPNYSSELNVNALLLGDSALYLCASSLDRGRIYGYTFGSGTRLTVV.